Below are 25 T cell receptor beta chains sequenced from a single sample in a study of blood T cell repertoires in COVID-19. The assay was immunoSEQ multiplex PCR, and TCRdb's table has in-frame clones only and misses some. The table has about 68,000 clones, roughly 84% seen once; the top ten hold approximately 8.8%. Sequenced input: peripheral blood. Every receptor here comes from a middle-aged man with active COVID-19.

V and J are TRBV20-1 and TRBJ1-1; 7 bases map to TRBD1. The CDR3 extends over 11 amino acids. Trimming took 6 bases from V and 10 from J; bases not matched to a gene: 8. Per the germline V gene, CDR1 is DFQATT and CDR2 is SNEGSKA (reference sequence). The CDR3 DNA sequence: TGCAGTGCCCGGGAGGGGGCAGGAGCTTTCTTT. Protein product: CSAREGAGAFF.

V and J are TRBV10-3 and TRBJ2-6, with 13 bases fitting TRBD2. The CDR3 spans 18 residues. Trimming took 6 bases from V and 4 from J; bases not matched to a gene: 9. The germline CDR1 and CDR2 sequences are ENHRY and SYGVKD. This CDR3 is CAIRKGLAGPEGANVLTF. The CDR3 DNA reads TGTGCCATCAGGAAGGGACTAGCGGGACCGGAGGGGGCCAACGTCCTGACTTTC.

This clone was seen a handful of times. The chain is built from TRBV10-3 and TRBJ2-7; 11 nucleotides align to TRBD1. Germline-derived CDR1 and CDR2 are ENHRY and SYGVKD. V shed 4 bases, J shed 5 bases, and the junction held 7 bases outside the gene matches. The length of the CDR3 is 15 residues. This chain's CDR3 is CAISGLGGQGDEQYF. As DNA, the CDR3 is TGTGCCATCAGTGGGCTTGGGGGACAGGGGGACGAGCAGTACTTC.

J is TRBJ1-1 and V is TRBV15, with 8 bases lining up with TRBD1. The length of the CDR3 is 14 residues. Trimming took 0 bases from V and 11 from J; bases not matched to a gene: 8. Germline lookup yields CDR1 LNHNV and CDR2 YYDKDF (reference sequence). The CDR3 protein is CATSRDGQGLDAFF. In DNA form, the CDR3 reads TGTGCCACCAGCAGAGATGGACAGGGATTGGATGCTTTCTTT. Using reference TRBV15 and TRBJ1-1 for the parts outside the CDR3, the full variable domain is DAMVIQNPRYQVTQFGKPVTLSCSQTLNHNVMYWYQQKSSQAPKLLFHYYDKDFNNEADTPDNFQSRRPNTSFCFLDIRSPGLGDTAMYLCATSRDGQGLDAFFGQGTRLTVV.

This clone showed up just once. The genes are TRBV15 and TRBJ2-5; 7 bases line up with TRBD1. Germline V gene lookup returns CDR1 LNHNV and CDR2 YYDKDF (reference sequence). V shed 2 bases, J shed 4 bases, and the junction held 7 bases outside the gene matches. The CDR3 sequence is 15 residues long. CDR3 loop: CATSRSRGQVETQYF. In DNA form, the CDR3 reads TGTGCCACCAGCAGATCACGCGGACAGGTAGAGACCCAGTACTTC.

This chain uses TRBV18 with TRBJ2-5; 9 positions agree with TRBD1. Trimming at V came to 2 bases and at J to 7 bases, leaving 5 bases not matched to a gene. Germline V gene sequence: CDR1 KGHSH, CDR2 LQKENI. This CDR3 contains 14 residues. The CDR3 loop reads CASSPGTGMWTQYF. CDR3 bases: TGTGCCAGCTCACCAGGGACAGGGATGTGGACCCAGTACTTC. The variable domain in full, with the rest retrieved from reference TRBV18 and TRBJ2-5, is NAGVMQNPRHLVRRRGQEARLRCSPMKGHSHVYWYRQLPEEGLKFMVYLQKENIIDESGMPKERFSAEFPKEGPSILRIQQVVRGDSAAYFCASSPGTGMWTQYFGPGTRLLVL.

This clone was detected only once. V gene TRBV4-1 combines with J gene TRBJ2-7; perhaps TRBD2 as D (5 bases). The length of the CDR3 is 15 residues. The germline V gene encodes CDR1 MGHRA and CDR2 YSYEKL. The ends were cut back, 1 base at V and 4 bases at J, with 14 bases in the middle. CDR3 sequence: CASSQGSGSAYEQYF. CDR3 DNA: TGCGCCAGCAGCCAAGGGTCGGGGTCCGCATACGAGCAGTACTTC.

The CDR3 DNA reads as TGTGCCAGCAGTTACCCGGACAGGGGGCGAAATGAGCAGTTCTTC. Translation gives CASSYPDRGRNEQFF. The chain couples TRBV6-2 or TRBV6-3 to TRBJ2-1, with 11 bases lining up with TRBD1. Per the germline V gene, CDR1 is MNHEY and CDR2 is SVGEGT. V lost 2 bases to trimming and J lost 7 bases; unmatched junction nucleotides: 4. This CDR3 region has 15 residues.

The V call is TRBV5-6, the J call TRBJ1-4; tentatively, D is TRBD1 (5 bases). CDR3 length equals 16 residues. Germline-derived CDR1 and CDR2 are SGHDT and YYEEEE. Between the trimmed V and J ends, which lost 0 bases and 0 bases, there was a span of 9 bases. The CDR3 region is CASSLGTTATNEKLFF. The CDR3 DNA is TGTGCCAGCAGCTTGGGGACGACAGCAACTAATGAAAAACTGTTTTTT. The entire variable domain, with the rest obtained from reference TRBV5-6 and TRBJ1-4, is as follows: DAGVTQSPTHLIKTRGQQVTLRCSPKSGHDTVSWYQQALGQGPQFIFQYYEEEERQRGNFPDRFSGHQFPNYSSELNVNALLLGDSALYLCASSLGTTATNEKLFFGSGTQLSVL.

The CDR3 coding sequence is TGTGCCAGTAGTATTCGGGGGACGCCCCTCCACTTT. Translating gives CASSIRGTPLHF. The chain carries TRBV19 and TRBJ1-6; D perhaps matches TRBD1 (5 bases). Between the trimmed V and J ends, which lost 3 bases and 13 bases, there was a span of 10 bases. The CDR3 runs 12 residues. CDR1 is LNHDA, CDR2 SQIVND, per germline (reference sequence).

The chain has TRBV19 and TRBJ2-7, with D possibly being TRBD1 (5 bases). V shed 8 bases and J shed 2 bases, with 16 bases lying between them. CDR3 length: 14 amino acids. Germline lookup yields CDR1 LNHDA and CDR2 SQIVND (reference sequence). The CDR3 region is CASAPGRFAYEQYF. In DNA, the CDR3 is TGTGCCAGTGCCCCAGGGCGTTTTGCCTACGAGCAGTACTTC.

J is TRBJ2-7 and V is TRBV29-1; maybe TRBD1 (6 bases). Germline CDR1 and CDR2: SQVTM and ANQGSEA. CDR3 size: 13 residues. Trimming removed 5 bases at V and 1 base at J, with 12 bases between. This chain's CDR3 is CSVSVQGSYEQYF. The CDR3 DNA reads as TGCAGCGTTTCGGTTCAGGGGTCCTACGAGCAGTACTTC.

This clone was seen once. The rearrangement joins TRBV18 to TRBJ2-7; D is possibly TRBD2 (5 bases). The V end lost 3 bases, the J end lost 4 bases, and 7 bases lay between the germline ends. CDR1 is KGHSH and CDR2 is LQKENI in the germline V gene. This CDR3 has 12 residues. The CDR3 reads CASSPRVYEQYF. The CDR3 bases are TGTGCCAGCTCACCGAGGGTGTACGAGCAGTACTTC.

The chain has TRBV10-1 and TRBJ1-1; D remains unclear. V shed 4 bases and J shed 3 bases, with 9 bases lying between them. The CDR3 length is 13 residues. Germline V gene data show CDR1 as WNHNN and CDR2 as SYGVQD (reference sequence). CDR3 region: CASSGRVDTEAFF. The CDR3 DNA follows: TGCGCCAGCAGTGGTCGGGTAGACACTGAAGCTTTCTTT.

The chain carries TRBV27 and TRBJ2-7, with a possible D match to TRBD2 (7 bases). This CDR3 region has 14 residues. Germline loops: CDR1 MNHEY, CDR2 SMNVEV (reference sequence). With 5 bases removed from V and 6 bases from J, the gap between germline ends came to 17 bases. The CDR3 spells CASSGWGGSPEQYF. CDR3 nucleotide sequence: TGTGCCAGCAGTGGGTGGGGGGGCTCCCCCGAGCAGTACTTC.

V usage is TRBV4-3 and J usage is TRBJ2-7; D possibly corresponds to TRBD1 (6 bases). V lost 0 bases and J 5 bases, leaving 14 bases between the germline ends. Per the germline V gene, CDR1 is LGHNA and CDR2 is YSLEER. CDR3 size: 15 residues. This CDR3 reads CASSQERGGPNEQYF. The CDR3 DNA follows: TGCGCCAGCAGCCAAGAGAGAGGGGGACCCAACGAGCAGTACTTC.

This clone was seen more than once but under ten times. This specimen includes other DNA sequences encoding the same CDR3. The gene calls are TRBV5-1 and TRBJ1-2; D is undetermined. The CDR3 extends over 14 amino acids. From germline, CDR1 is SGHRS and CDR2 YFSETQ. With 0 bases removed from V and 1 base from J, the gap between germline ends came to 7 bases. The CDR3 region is CASSLVSVNYGYTF. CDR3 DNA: TGCGCCAGCAGCTTGGTTTCGGTTAACTATGGCTACACCTTC.

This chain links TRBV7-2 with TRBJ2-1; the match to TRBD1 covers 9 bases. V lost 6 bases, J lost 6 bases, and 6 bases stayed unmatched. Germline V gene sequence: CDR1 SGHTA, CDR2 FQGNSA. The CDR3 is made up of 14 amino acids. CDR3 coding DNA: TGTGCCAGCAGTTACAGGGGGCGAATCAATGAGCAGTTCTTC. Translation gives CASSYRGRINEQFF.

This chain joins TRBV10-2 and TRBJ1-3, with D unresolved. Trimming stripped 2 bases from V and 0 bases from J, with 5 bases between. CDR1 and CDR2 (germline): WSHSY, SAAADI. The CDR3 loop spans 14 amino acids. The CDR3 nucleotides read TGCGCCAGCAGTGAGCCGAGCTCTGGAAACACCATATATTTT. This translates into CASSEPSSGNTIYF.

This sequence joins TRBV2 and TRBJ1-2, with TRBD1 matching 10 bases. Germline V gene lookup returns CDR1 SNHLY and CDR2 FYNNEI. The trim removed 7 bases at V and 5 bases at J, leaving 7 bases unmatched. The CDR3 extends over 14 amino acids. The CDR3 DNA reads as TGTGCCAGCACTGTGCGGGACAGGGGATATGGCTACACCTTC. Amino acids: CASTVRDRGYGYTF.

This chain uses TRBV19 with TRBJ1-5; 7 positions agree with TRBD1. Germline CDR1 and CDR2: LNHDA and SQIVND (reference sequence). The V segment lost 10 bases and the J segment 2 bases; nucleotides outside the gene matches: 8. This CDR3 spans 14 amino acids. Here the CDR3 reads CATRQGWGNQPQHF. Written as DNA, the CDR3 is TGTGCCACCAGACAGGGATGGGGCAATCAGCCCCAGCATTTT.

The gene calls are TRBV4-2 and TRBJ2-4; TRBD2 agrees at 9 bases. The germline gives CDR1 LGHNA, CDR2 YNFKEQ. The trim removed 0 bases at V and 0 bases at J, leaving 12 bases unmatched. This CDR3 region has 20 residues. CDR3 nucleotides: TGTGCCAGCAGCCAAGACCACAGAACTAGCGGGCCCCTAGCCAAAAACATTCAGTACTTC. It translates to CASSQDHRTSGPLAKNIQYF.

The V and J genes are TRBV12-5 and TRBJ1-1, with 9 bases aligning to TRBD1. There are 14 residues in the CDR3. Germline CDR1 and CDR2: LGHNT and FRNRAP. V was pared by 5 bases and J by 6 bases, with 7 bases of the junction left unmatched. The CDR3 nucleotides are TGTGCTAGTGGTCTGGGACAGGGTAACGCTGAAGCTTTCTTT. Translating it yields CASGLGQGNAEAFF.

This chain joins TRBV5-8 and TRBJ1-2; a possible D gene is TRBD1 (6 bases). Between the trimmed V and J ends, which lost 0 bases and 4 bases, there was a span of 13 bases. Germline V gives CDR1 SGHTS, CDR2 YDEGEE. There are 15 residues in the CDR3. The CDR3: CASSLEQTGTYGYTF. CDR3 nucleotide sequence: TGTGCCAGCAGCTTGGAGCAAACAGGGACCTATGGCTACACCTTC. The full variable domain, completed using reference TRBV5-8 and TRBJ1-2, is EAGVTQSPTHLIKTRGQQATLRCSPISGHTSVYWYQQALGLGLQFLLWYDEGEERNRGNFPPRFSGRQFPNYSSELNVNALELEDSALYLCASSLEQTGTYGYTFGSGTRLTVV.

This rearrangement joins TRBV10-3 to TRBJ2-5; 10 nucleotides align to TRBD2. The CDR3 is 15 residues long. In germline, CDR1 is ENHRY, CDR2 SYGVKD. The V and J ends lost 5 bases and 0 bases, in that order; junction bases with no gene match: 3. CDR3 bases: TGTGCCATCAGTCGGCTAGCGGGGGACCAAGAGACCCAGTACTTC. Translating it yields CAISRLAGDQETQYF.